This T cell receptor (beta chain) is drawn from a study of blood T cell repertoires in COVID-19. The germline V gene has CDR1 SGHAT and CDR2 FQNNGV. The CDR3 covers 15 residues. The germline V and J ends were trimmed by 3 bases and 1 base, with 11 bases remaining between them. Assay: immunoSEQ multiplex PCR; the TCRdb copy retains only in-frame clones and omits some. The data hold roughly 57,000 clones, with over 70% observed a single time. This sequence originates from a man aged 55-75 years with acute or convalescent COVID-19. The sequencing input was peripheral blood. This chain connects TRBV11-2 to TRBJ2-3; D call uncertain. CDR3 sequence reads: CASSFNSRGTDTQYF. DNA of the CDR3: TGTGCCAGCAGCTTCAACTCCCGAGGCACAGATACGCAGTATTTT.